Shown below are 25 T cell receptor beta chains from a single sample sequenced in a study of T cells in localized non-small cell lung cancer. The assay was immunoSEQ multiplex PCR, and TCRdb's table has in-frame clones only and misses some. This table holds over a thousand clones, around 36% found once. The starting material was normal lung tissue next to the tumor, obtained before any cancer treatment. These receptors came from a woman aged 40 to 75 with stage I lung adenocarcinoma.

In this sample, this clone turned up a few times. One end of the junction varies from germline; a read error may be responsible. This chain links TRBV6-8 with TRBJ2-3, with 8 nucleotides matching TRBD1. The CDR3 length is 16 residues. Germline V gene data show CDR1 as MNHGY and CDR2 as SAAAGT. In nucleotides, the CDR3 is TGTGCCATCAGTGGCGGCGACAGGGGAAGCACAGATACGCAGTATTTT. Protein: CAISGGDRGSTDTQYF.

Sample share makes this clone large. V is TRBV6-8 and J is TRBJ1-1; TRBD1 aligns across 7 bases. J lost 7 bases, V lost 2 bases, and 7 bases had no gene match. CDR1 MNHGY and CDR2 SAAAGT come from the germline V gene. The CDR3 runs 14 residues. The CDR3 DNA is TGTGCCAGCAGTTACCCGACGGACAGGAGTGAAGCTTTCTTT. This encodes CASSYPTDRSEAFF.

This sequence joins TRBV11-3 and TRBJ1-2, with a tentative D call TRBD1 (5 bases). The V and J ends lost 5 bases and 4 bases respectively, with 14 bases between them. In germline, CDR1 is SGHNT, CDR2 YENEEA. The CDR3 covers 14 residues. CDR3 sequence reads: CASSPEGFSYGYTF. The CDR3 DNA is TGTGCCAGCAGCCCCGAGGGGTTTTCCTATGGCTACACCTTC.

Only a few counts were recorded for this clone. The rearrangement joins TRBV6-8 to TRBJ1-3; D uncertain. CDR1 and CDR2 from the germline V gene are MNHGY and SAAAGT. The V and J ends lost 8 bases and 3 bases respectively, with 11 bases between them. The CDR3 is 13 residues long. The CDR3 here is CASLGRDGNTIYF. CDR3 DNA: TGTGCCAGCCTAGGGAGGGATGGAAACACCATATATTTT.

The sample holds a few counts of this clone. The chain is built from TRBV6-8 and TRBJ2-7; D is ambiguous. V was cut by 5 bases and J by 5 bases, with 16 bases left in between. Germline V gene sequence: CDR1 MNHGY, CDR2 SAAAGT. The CDR3 extends over 14 amino acids. CDR3 residues: CASSDWLQVDEQYF. CDR3 nucleotides: TGTGCCAGCAGTGATTGGCTCCAGGTCGACGAGCAGTACTTC.

This clone was recorded a few times. V gene TRBV14 combines with J gene TRBJ2-5, with D hard to call. The CDR3 is 12 amino acids. Between the trimmed V and J ends, which lost 4 bases and 5 bases, there was a span of 8 bases. Germline V lookup: CDR1 SGHDN, CDR2 FVKESK. CDR3 in amino acids: CASSPLGETQYF. The CDR3 DNA follows: TGTGCCAGCAGCCCTCTGGGGGAGACCCAGTACTTC.

V usage is TRBV19 and J usage is TRBJ1-1, with unresolved D. V was shortened by 4 bases and J by 0 bases, with 6 bases between the two germline ends. CDR3 size: 13 residues. The germline gives CDR1 LNHDA, CDR2 SQIVND (reference sequence). The CDR3 nucleotides read TGTGCCAGTAGTACTTATCTGAACACTGAAGCTTTCTTT. Translated: CASSTYLNTEAFF.

This clone is judged medium-sized (0.01 to 0.1%). The chain couples TRBV11-3 to TRBJ1-5; perhaps TRBD1 as D (5 bases). The germline gives CDR1 SGHNT, CDR2 YENEEA. The ends were cut back, 4 bases at V and 0 bases at J, with 10 bases in the middle. The length of the CDR3 is 15 residues. The CDR3: CASSSDGGSNQPQHF. The CDR3 DNA reads TGTGCCAGCAGCTCGGACGGGGGTAGCAATCAGCCCCAGCATTTT.

This clone was observed a few times. The V gene is TRBV11-3, the J gene TRBJ2-2; D call uncertain. Germline CDR1 is SGHNT and CDR2 is YENEEA. CDR3 length equals 16 residues. V dropped 2 bases and J dropped 7 bases, with 17 bases sitting between them. CDR3 amino acids: CASSLLRTVVRGELFF. The CDR3 nucleotides are TGTGCCAGCAGCTTACTTCGGACGGTGGTTCGCGGGGAGCTGTTTTTT.

The rearrangement uses TRBV11-3 and TRBJ2-5, with 16 bases fitting TRBD2. Trimming cost V 1 base and J 3 bases; bases outside gene matches: 5. Germline CDR1 and CDR2: SGHNT and YENEEA. The CDR3 spans 18 residues. The CDR3 sequence is CASSLVWGLAGGEETQYF. CDR3 nucleotides: TGTGCCAGCAGCTTAGTCTGGGGACTAGCGGGAGGGGAAGAGACCCAGTACTTC.

This clone was observed a handful of times. The CDR3 bases are TGTGCCAGCTCGATTAGGGGAGGCTACGAGCAGTACTTC. This gives the protein CASSIRGGYEQYF. V gene TRBV6-7 combines with J gene TRBJ2-7; maybe TRBD2 (6 bases). TRBV6-7 is annotated as an ORF whose role is uncertain. V was cut by 8 bases and J by 3 bases, with 14 bases left in between. The CDR3 consists of 13 residues.

The chain has TRBV19 and TRBJ2-7; D call uncertain. Germline CDR1 reads LNHDA; CDR2 reads SQIVND (reference sequence). CDR3 size: 17 residues. Trimming left V 3 bases short and J 5 bases short, with 23 bases between. The CDR3 coding sequence is TGTGCCAGTAGTATCTTACCGACCGCCCGGGTTGGGAACGAGCAGTACTTC. It codes for CASSILPTARVGNEQYF.

In its sample, this clone ranks as medium-sized. The J gene is TRBJ2-7, the V gene TRBV11-3, with 13 bases aligning to TRBD2. V was pared by 2 bases and J by 3 bases, with 4 bases of the junction left unmatched. This CDR3 comprises 16 residues. Germline CDR1 and CDR2: SGHNT and YENEEA. The CDR3 bases are TGTGCCAGCAGCTTAACTAGCGGGAGGGCCAACTACGAGCAGTACTTC. This sequence encodes CASSLTSGRANYEQYF.

By share of the sample, this clone is medium-sized (0.01 to 0.1%). The rearrangement links TRBV11-3 to TRBJ1-2; the D gene is possibly TRBD1 (6 bases). Germline loops: CDR1 SGHNT, CDR2 YENEEA. This CDR3 is 14 amino acids long. The ends were cut back, 5 bases at V and 0 bases at J, with 10 bases in the middle. The CDR3: CASSRDISNYGYTF. The DNA of the CDR3 is TGTGCCAGCAGCCGGGACATTTCTAACTATGGCTACACCTTC. Drawing the rest from reference TRBV11-3 and TRBJ1-2, the complete variable domain is EAGVVQSPRYKIIEKKQPVAFWCNPISGHNTLYWYLQNLGQGPELLIRYENEEAVDDSQLPKDRFSAERLKGVDSTLKIQPAELGDSAVYLCASSRDISNYGYTFGSGTRLTVV.

This clone has just a few counts. V gene TRBV29-1 combines with J gene TRBJ2-1; 14 bases fit TRBD2. The germline V gene encodes CDR1 SQVTM and CDR2 ANQGSEA. The trim removed 7 bases at V and 7 bases at J, leaving 6 bases unmatched. This CDR3 comprises 14 residues. CDR3 nucleotides: TGCAGCGACACGGGACTAGCGGGAGAAAATGAGCAGTTCTTC. Translated, it gives CSDTGLAGENEQFF.

The rearrangement joins TRBV19 to TRBJ2-7; the D gene is possibly TRBD1 (5 bases). The V gene's germline CDR1 is LNHDA and CDR2 SQIVND (reference sequence). V was pared by 5 bases and J by 0 bases, with 11 bases between. The CDR3 is made up of 14 amino acids. The CDR3 DNA sequence: TGTGCCAGTAGTTCACGGACAAACTCCTACGAGCAGTACTTC. Protein sequence: CASSSRTNSYEQYF.

Notes on this clone: Other nucleotide sequences in the sample specify the same CDR3. The V gene is TRBV19, the J gene TRBJ2-7; D call uncertain. The V gene's germline CDR1 is LNHDA and CDR2 SQIVND (reference sequence). V was clipped by 5 bases and J by 0 bases, with 11 bases between them. This CDR3 has 14 amino acids. CDR3 coding DNA: TGTGCCAGTAGTTCGCGGACCGACTCCTACGAGCAGTACTTC. It translates to CASSSRTDSYEQYF.

In its sample, this clone ranks as large (0.1 to 1%). V usage is TRBV9 and J usage is TRBJ2-4; 7 bases line up with TRBD1. Germline trimming cut 3 bases from V and 7 bases from J; bases unmatched to any gene: 4. Germline assignment: CDR1 SGDLS and CDR2 YYNGEE. CDR3 length: 13 amino acids. The CDR3 sequence is CASSAGTENIQYF. Written as DNA, the CDR3 is TGTGCCAGCAGCGCCGGGACAGAGAACATTCAGTACTTC.

This clone was counted between two and nine times. The chain employs TRBV14 and TRBJ2-7; D not certain. This CDR3 region has 13 residues. V gave up 0 bases and J gave up 3 bases, with 6 bases separating them. The germline V gene has CDR1 SGHDN and CDR2 FVKESK. CDR3 amino acids: CASSQDPGYEQYF. CDR3 coding DNA: TGTGCCAGCAGCCAAGATCCGGGCTACGAGCAGTACTTC. The variable domain in full, with the rest retrieved from reference TRBV14 and TRBJ2-7, is EAGVTQFPSHSVIEKGQTVTLRCDPISGHDNLYWYRRVMGKEIKFLLHFVKESKQDESGMPNNRFLAERTGGTYSTLKVQPAELEDSGVYFCASSQDPGYEQYFGPGTRLTVT.

The chain uses TRBV9 and TRBJ2-5; tentatively, D is TRBD1 or TRBD2 (5 bases each). Germline CDR1 reads SGDLS; CDR2 reads YYNGEE. Trimming removed 1 base at V and 2 bases at J, with 6 bases between. The CDR3 has 13 residues. The CDR3 region is CASSVWGQETQYF. The CDR3 DNA follows: TGTGCCAGCAGCGTATGGGGGCAAGAGACCCAGTACTTC.

This clone is labeled medium-sized. The CDR3 protein is CASSLGYGLLAGNTGELFF. The CDR3 DNA sequence: TGTGCCAGCAGCTTAGGGTATGGCTTGCTAGCGGGGAACACCGGGGAGCTGTTTTTT. The chain recombines TRBV11-3 with TRBJ2-2; 8 bases are a match to TRBD2. This CDR3 comprises 19 residues. Germline V gene data show CDR1 as SGHNT and CDR2 as YENEEA. The V segment lost 1 base and the J segment 1 base; nucleotides outside the gene matches: 11.

This clone was seen only a few times. J is TRBJ1-3 and V is TRBV9; no firm D call. V lost 5 bases to trimming and J lost 0 bases, with 12 bases between them. Germline V gives CDR1 SGDLS, CDR2 YYNGEE. The CDR3 extends over 15 amino acids. In nucleotides, the CDR3 is TGTGCCAGCAGGGCCCAGATTCTCTCTGGAAACACCATATATTTT. It yields the protein CASRAQILSGNTIYF.

In its sample, this clone was seen a few times. V is TRBV6-8 and J is TRBJ2-5, with 9 nucleotides matching TRBD1. With V trimmed by 6 bases and J by 5 bases, 7 bases remained unmatched. The germline V gene encodes CDR1 MNHGY and CDR2 SAAAGT. The CDR3 runs 14 residues. DNA for the CDR3: TGTGCCAGCAGCTCACAGGGGGCGGTGGAGACCCAGTACTTC. This gives the protein CASSSQGAVETQYF.

The chain recombines TRBV30 with TRBJ2-3, with a tentative D call TRBD2 (5 bases). Germline V gene data show CDR1 as GTSNPN and CDR2 as SVGIG (reference sequence). CDR3 length: 11 amino acids. Between the trimmed V and J ends, which lost 8 bases and 8 bases, there was a span of 14 bases. In nucleotides, the CDR3 is TGTGCCGAACTAACTAGTTCTACGCAGTATTTT. It yields the protein CAELTSSTQYF.

This clone occurred a few times. The rearrangement links TRBV19 to TRBJ2-3; D ambiguous. CDR1 LNHDA and CDR2 SQIVND come from the germline V gene (reference sequence). The CDR3 runs to 13 residues. Trimming removed 4 bases at V and 4 bases at J, with 9 bases between. This CDR3 is CASSKWLADTQYF. In DNA form, the CDR3 reads TGTGCCAGTAGTAAATGGTTGGCAGATACGCAGTATTTT.